This T cell receptor beta chain was sequenced for a study of read filtering for tumor transcriptome and immune sequencing. At the time of active disease, bone marrow was collected from every patient. Ten or more counts support this clonotype. The antigen remains undetermined. The library was built from around 0.4 ug RNA with molecular barcoded adaptors for alpha/delta and beta/gamma chains. TCRdb reprocessed the reads via MiXCR and lists one record per CDR3 protein. This sample has over 90,000 distinct CDR3 sequences, with roughly a fifth found just once. General study findings and limits: Single-read clonotypes: about 81.9% of IR-seq clonotypes (roughly 3.5% of reads), more than 70% of RNA-seq clonotypes (roughly 49% of reads). This fraction held mixed bone marrow immune cells after CD138-negative sorting.

The CDR3 length is 12 residues. The germline CDR1 and CDR2 sequences are SGHTA and FQGTGA. This TCR was recovered from a donor aged 40 or older with multiple myeloma. The chain joins TRBV7-3 to TRBJ2-2; D is undetermined. Sequencing was performed on a population of CD138-negative cells sorted from bone marrow. The chain's CDR3 is CVQIVFTGELFF. The CDR3, as DNA: TGTGTGCAAATCGTGTTTACCGGGGAGCTGTTTTTT.